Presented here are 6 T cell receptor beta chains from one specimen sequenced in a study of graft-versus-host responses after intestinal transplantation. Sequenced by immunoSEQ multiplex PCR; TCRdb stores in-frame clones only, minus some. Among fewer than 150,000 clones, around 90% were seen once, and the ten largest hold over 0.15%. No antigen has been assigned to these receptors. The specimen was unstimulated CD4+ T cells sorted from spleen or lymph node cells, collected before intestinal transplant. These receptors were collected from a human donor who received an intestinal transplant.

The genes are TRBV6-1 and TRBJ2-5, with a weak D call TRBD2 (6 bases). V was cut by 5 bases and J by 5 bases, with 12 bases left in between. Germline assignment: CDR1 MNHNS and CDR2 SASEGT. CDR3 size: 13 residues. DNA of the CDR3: TGTGCCAGCAGTTCCCCGGAGGGGGAGACCCAGTACTTC. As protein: CASSSPEGETQYF.

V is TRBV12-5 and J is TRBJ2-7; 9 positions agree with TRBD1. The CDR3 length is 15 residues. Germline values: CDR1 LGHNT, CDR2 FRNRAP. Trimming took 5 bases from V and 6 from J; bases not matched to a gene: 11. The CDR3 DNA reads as TGTGCTAGTGGTGTACCGGGACAGGGATGGACCGAGCAGTACTTC. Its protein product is CASGVPGQGWTEQYF. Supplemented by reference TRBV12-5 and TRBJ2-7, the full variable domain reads DARVTQTPRHKVTEMGQEVTMRCQPILGHNTVFWYRQTMMQGLELLAYFRNRAPLDDSGMPKDRFSAEMPDATLATLKIQPSEPRDSAVYFCASGVPGQGWTEQYFGPGTRLTVT.

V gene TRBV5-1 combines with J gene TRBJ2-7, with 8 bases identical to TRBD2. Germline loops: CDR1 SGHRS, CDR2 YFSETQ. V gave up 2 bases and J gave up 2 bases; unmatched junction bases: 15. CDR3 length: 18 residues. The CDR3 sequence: CASSLVPAGALSPYEQYF. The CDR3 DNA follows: TGCGCCAGCAGCTTAGTACCAGCGGGGGCCCTTAGCCCCTACGAGCAGTACTTC.

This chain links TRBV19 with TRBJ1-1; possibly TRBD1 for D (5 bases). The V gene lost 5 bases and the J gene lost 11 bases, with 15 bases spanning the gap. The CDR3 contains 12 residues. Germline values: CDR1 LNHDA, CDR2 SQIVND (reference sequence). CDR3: CASSDRKFTAFF. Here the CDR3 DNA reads TGTGCCAGTAGTGACAGAAAGTTTACGGCTTTCTTT. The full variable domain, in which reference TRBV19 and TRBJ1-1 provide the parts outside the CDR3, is DGGITQSPKYLFRKEGQNVTLSCEQNLNHDAMYWYRQDPGQGLRLIYYSQIVNDFQKGDIAEGYSVSREKKESFPLTVTSAQKNPTAFYLCASSDRKFTAFFGQGTRLTVV.

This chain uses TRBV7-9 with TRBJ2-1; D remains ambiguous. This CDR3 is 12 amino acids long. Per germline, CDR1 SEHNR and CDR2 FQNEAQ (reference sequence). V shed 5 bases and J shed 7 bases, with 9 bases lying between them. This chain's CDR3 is CASSLRGNEQFF. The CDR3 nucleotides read TGTGCCAGCAGCCTACGTGGGAATGAGCAGTTCTTC.

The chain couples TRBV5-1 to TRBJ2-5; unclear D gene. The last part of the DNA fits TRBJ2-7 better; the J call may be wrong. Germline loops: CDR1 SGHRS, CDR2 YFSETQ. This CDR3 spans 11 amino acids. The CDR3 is CASSGDYEQYF. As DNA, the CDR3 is TGCGCCAGCAGCGGGGACTACGAGCAGTACTTC.